This T cell receptor (beta chain) was obtained from a study of T cell responses to AZD1222 COVID-19 vaccine. Whole-study results and caveats: Rises in breadth and depth of Spike-specific TCRs came after two AZD1222 doses.

Germline CDR1 LNHDA, CDR2 SQIVND (reference sequence). This CDR3 has 14 amino acids. Trimming took off 4 bases at V and 6 bases at J, with 10 bases between the two ends. For this clone: The target antigen is unknown.

This table comes from immunoSEQ multiplex PCR, and its TCRdb copy is limited to in-frame clones, with some not included. The table has roughly 100,000 clones, about nine tenths seen once. The gene calls are TRBV19 and TRBJ1-6; possibly TRBD1 for D (5 bases). Sequences were derived from peripheral blood, sampled on day 0 of AZD1222 vaccination. The TCR was taken from an adult in good health. DNA of the CDR3: TGTGCCAGTAGTACGGGACTGTTTAATTCACCCCTCCACTTT. Protein sequence: CASSTGLFNSPLHF.